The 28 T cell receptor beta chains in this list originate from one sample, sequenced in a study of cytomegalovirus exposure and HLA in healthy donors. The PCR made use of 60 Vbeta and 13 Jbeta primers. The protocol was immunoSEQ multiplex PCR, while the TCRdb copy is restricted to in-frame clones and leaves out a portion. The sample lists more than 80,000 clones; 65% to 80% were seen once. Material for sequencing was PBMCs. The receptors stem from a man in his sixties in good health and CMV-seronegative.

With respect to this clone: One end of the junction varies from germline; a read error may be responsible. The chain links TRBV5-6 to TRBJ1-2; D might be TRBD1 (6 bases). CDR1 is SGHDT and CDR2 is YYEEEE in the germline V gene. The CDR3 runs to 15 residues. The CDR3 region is CASSLNRPGTPSNYF. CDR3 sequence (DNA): TGTGCCAGCAGCCTCAATCGACCCGGGACACCGTCTAACTACTTC.

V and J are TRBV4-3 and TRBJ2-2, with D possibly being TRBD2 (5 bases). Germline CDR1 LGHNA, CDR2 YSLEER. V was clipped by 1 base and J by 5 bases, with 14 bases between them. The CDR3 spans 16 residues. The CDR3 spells CASSQGRAIRTGELFF. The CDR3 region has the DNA TGCGCCAGCAGCCAAGGGCGGGCTATAAGGACCGGGGAGCTGTTTTTT.

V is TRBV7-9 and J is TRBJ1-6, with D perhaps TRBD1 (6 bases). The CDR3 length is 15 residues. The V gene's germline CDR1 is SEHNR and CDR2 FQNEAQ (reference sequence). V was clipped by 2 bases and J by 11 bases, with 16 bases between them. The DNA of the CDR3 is TGTGCCAGCAGCTTAATAGGGAGGGGGGAAGCACCCCTCCACTTT. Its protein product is CASSLIGRGEAPLHF.

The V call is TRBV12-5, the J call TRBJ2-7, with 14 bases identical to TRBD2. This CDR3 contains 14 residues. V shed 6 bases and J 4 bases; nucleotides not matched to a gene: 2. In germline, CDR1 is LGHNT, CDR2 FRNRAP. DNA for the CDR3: TGTGCTAGTGGGGGGACTAGCGGGAGATACGAGCAGTACTTC. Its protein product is CASGGTSGRYEQYF.

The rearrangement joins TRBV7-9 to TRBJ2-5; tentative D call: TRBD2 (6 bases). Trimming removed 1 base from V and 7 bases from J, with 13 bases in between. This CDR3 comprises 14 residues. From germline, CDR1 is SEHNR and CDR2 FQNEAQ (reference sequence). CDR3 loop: CASSLEWAEGTQYF. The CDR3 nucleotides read TGTGCCAGCAGCTTAGAATGGGCGGAGGGGACCCAGTACTTC. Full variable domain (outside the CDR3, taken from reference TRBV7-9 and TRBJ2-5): DTGVSQNPRHKITKRGQNVTFRCDPISEHNRLYWYRQTLGQGPEFLTYFQNEAQLEKSRLLSDRFSAERPKGSFSTLEIQRTEQGDSAMYLCASSLEWAEGTQYFGPGTRLLVL.

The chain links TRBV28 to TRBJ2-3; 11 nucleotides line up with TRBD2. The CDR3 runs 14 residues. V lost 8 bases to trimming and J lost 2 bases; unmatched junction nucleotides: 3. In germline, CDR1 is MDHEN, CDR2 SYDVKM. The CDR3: CASAGLADTDTQYF. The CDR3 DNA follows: TGTGCCAGCGCGGGACTAGCGGACACAGATACGCAGTATTTT. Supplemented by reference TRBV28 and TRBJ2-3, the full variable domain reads DVKVTQSSRYLVKRTGEKVFLECVQDMDHENMFWYRQDPGLGLRLIYFSYDVKMKEKGDIPEGYSVSREKKERFSLILESASTNQTSMYLCASAGLADTDTQYFGPGTRLTVL.

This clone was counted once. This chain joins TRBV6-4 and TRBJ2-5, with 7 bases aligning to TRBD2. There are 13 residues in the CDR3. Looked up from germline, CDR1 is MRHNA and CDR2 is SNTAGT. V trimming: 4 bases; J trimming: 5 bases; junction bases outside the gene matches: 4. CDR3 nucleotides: TGTGCCAGCAGTGTGTGGGGAGGGGAGACCCAGTACTTC. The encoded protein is CASSVWGGETQYF.

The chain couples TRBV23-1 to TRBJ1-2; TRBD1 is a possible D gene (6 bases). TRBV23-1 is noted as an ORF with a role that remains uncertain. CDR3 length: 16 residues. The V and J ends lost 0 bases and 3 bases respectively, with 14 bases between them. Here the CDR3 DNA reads TGCGCCAGCAGTCAATCCTACAGCCCAGGGGACTATGGCTACACCTTC. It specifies CASSQSYSPGDYGYTF.

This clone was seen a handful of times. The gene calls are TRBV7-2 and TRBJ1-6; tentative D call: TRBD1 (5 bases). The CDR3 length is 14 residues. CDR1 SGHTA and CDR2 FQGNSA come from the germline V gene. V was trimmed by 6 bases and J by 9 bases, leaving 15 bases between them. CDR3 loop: CASRHPGVGSPLHF. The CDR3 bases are TGTGCCAGCAGACACCCGGGGGTAGGTTCACCCCTCCACTTT. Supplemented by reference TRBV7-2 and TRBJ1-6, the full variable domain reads GAGVSQSPSNKVTEKGKDVELRCDPISGHTALYWYRQSLGQGLEFLIYFQGNSAPDKSGLPSDRFSAERTGGSVSTLTIQRTQQEDSAVYLCASRHPGVGSPLHFGNGTRLTVT.

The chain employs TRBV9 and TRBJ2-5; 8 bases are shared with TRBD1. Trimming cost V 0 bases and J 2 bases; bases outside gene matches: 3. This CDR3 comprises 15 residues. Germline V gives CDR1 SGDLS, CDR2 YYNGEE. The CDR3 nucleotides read TGTGCCAGCAGCGTAGCGGGACAGGCGCAAGAGACCCAGTACTTC. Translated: CASSVAGQAQETQYF.

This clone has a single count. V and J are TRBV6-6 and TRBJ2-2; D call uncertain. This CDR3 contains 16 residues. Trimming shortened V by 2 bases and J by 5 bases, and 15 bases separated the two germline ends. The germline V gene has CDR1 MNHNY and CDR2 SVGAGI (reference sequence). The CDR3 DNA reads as TGTGCCAGCAGTTACACCCCCGAGTTAAAAACCGGGGAGCTGTTTTTT. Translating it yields CASSYTPELKTGELFF.

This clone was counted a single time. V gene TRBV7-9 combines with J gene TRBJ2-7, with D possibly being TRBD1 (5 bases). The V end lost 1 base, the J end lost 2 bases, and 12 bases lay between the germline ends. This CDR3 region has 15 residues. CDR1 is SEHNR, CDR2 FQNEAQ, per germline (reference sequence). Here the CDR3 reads CASSLGSGPTYEQYV. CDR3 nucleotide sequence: TGTGCCAGCAGCTTAGGATCAGGGCCTACCTACGAGCAGTACGTC.

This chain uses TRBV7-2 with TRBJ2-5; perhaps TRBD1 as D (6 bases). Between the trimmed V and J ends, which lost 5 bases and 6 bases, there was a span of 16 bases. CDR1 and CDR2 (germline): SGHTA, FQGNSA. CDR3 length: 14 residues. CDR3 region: CASSRNDRSQTQYF. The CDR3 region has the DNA TGTGCCAGCAGCCGGAACGACAGGAGCCAGACCCAGTACTTC.

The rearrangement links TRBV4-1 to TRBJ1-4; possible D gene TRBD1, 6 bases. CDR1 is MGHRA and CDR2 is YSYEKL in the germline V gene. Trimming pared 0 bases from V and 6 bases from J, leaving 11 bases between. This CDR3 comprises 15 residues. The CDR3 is CASSQDASGDEKLFF. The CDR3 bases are TGCGCCAGCAGCCAAGATGCGTCAGGGGATGAAAAACTGTTTTTT.

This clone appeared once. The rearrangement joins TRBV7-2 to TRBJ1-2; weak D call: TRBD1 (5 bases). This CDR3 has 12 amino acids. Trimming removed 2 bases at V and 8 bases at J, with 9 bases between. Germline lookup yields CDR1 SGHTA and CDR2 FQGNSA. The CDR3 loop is CASSLFQGGYTF. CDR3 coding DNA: TGTGCCAGCAGCTTATTCCAGGGAGGCTACACCTTC. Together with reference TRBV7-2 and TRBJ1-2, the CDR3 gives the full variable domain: GAGVSQSPSNKVTEKGKDVELRCDPISGHTALYWYRQSLGQGLEFLIYFQGNSAPDKSGLPSDRFSAERTGGSVSTLTIQRTQQEDSAVYLCASSLFQGGYTFGSGTRLTVV.

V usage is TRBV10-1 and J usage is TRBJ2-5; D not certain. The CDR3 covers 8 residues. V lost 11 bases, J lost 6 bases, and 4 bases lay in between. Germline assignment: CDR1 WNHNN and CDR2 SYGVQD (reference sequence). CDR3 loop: CAGQTQYF. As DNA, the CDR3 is TGCGCCGGGCAGACCCAGTACTTC.

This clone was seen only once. The CDR3 loop reads CASRTSGDNYEQYV. The CDR3 DNA sequence: TGTGCCAGCAGGACTAGCGGGGACAACTACGAGCAGTACGTC. J is TRBJ2-7 and V is TRBV2; the match to TRBD2 covers 11 bases. J gave up 3 bases and V 6 bases, and 4 bases lay outside the gene matches. The CDR3 is 14 residues long. The germline gives CDR1 SNHLY, CDR2 FYNNEI.

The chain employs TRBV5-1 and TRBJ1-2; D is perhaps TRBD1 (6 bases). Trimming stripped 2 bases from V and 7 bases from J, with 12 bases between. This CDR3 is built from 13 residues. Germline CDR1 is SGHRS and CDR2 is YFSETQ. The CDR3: CASSFDGTSGYTF. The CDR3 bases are TGCGCCAGCAGCTTCGACGGGACAAGTGGCTACACCTTC.

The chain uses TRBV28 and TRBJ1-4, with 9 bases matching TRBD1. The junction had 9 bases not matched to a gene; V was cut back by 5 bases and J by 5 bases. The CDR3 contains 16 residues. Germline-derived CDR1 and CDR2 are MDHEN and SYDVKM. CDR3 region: CASSPYRGRINEKLFF. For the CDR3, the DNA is TGTGCCAGCAGTCCATACAGGGGGCGTATCAATGAAAAACTGTTTTTT.

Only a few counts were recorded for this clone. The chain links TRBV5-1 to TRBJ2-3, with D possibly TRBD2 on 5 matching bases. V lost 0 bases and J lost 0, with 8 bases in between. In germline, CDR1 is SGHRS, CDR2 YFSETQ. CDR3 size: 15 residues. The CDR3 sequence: CASSLATRSTDTQYF. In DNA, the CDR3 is TGCGCCAGCAGCTTGGCCACTAGAAGCACAGATACGCAGTATTTT. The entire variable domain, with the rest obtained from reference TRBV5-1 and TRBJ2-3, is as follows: KAGVTQTPRYLIKTRGQQVTLSCSPISGHRSVSWYQQTPGQGLQFLFEYFSETQRNKGNFPGRFSGRQFSNSRSEMNVSTLELGDSALYLCASSLATRSTDTQYFGPGTRLTVL.

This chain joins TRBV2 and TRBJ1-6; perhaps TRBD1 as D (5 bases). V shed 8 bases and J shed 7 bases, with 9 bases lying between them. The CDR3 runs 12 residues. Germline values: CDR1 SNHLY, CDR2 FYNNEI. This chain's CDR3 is CASGTENSPLHF. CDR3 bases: TGTGCCAGCGGGACTGAAAATTCACCCCTCCACTTT.

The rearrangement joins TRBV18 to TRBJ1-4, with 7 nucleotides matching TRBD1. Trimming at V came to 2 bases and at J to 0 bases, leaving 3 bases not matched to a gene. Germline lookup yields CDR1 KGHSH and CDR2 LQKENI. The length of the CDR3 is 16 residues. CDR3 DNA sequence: TGTGCCAGCTCACCAAACAGGGGAACAACTAATGAAAAACTGTTTTTT. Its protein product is CASSPNRGTTNEKLFF.

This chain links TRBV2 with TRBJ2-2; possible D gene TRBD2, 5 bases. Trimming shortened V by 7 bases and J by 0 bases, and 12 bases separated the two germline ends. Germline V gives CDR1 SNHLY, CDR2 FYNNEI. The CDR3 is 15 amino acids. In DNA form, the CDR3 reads TGTGCCAGCAAAGCTCAGACTACGAACACCGGGGAGCTGTTTTTT. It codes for CASKAQTTNTGELFF.

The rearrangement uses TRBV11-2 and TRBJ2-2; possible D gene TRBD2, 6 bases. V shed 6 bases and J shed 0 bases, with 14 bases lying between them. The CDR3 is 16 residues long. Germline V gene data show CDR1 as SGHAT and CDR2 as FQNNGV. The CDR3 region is CASRTSGLPNTGELFF. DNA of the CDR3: TGTGCCAGCAGGACCTCGGGACTCCCGAACACCGGGGAGCTGTTTTTT.

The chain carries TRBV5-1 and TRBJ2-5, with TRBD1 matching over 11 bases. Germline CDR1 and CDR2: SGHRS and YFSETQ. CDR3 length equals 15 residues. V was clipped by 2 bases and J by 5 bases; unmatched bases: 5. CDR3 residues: CASSFSGDRGETQYF. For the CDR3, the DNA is TGCGCCAGCAGCTTCTCCGGGGACAGGGGGGAGACCCAGTACTTC.

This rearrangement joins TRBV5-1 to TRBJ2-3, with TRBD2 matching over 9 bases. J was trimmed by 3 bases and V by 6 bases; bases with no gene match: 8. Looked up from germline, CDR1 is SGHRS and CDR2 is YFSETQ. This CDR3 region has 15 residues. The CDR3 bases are TGCGCCAGCAACACGGGCGGGAGGGATACAGATACGCAGTATTTT. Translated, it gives CASNTGGRDTDTQYF.

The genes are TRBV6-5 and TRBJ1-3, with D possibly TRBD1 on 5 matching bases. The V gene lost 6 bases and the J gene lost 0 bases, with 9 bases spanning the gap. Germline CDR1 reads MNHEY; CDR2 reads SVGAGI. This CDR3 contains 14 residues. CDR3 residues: CASRTGPSGNTIYF. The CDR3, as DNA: TGTGCCAGCAGAACAGGTCCCTCTGGAAACACCATATATTTT.

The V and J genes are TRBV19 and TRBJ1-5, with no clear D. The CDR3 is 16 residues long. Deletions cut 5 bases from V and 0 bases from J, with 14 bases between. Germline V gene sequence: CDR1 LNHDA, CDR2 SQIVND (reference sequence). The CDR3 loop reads CASSFAGTVSNQPQHF. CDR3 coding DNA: TGTGCCAGTAGTTTCGCAGGTACCGTTAGCAATCAGCCCCAGCATTTT.